The 20 T cell receptor beta chains below were found in one sample sequenced in a study of immune evolution from preneoplasia to lung adenocarcinoma. Only in-frame clones appear in the TCRdb table, and some are missing; sequencing was by immunoSEQ multiplex PCR. Of about 6,500 clones in the sample, 80% were seen once. The sequencing sample was made of FFPE invasive lung adenocarcinoma tissue. Every receptor here comes from a person between 60 and 69 years old with lung adenocarcinoma.

This chain connects TRBV18 to TRBJ2-7, with D maybe TRBD2 (6 bases). The V gene's germline CDR1 is KGHSH and CDR2 LQKENI. Trimming stripped 4 bases from V and 3 bases from J, with 10 bases between. The CDR3 totals 13 residues. The CDR3, as DNA: TGTGCCAGCTCACTGGAGGGCATCTACGAGCAGTACTTC. This gives the protein CASSLEGIYEQYF.

The chain links TRBV19 to TRBJ1-2, with D unresolved. The CDR3 consists of 14 residues. Trimming cost V 7 bases and J 4 bases, with 16 bases left between them. From germline, CDR1 is LNHDA and CDR2 SQIVND (reference sequence). CDR3 sequence reads: CASNSGDSAYGYTF. DNA of the CDR3: TGTGCCAGTAATTCAGGAGACTCCGCCTATGGCTACACCTTC.

V gene TRBV2 combines with J gene TRBJ2-7, with TRBD2 matching over 13 bases. The CDR3 sequence is 15 residues long. Germline V CDR1 and CDR2: SNHLY, FYNNEI. The trim removed 7 bases at V and 7 bases at J, leaving 10 bases unmatched. This CDR3 is CASTERLAGGSEQYF. The CDR3 DNA reads as TGTGCCAGCACCGAAAGACTAGCGGGAGGATCTGAGCAGTACTTC. Full variable domain (remainder filled in from reference TRBV2 and TRBJ2-7): EPEVTQTPSHQVTQMGQEVILRCVPISNHLYFYWYRQILGQKVEFLVSFYNNEISEKSEIFDDQFSVERPDGSNFTLKIRSTKLEDSAMYFCASTERLAGGSEQYFGPGTRLTVT.

The chain is built from TRBV28 and TRBJ2-1; no clear D. The CDR3 extends over 12 amino acids. The germline V and J ends were trimmed by 3 bases and 7 bases, with 7 bases remaining between them. Germline V CDR1 and CDR2: MDHEN, SYDVKM. Here the CDR3 reads CASSLLNNEQFF. CDR3 DNA sequence: TGTGCCAGCAGTTTGCTTAATAATGAGCAGTTCTTC. Full variable domain (remainder filled in from reference TRBV28 and TRBJ2-1): DVKVTQSSRYLVKRTGEKVFLECVQDMDHENMFWYRQDPGLGLRLIYFSYDVKMKEKGDIPEGYSVSREKKERFSLILESASTNQTSMYLCASSLLNNEQFFGPGTRLTVL.

The chain recombines TRBV30 with TRBJ1-3; D is undetermined. The germline V gene has CDR1 GTSNPN and CDR2 SVGIG (reference sequence). V dropped 0 bases and J dropped 4 bases, with 13 bases sitting between them. This CDR3 spans 15 amino acids. The CDR3 loop reads CAWSVPRRSGNTIYF. The CDR3 DNA reads TGTGCCTGGAGTGTACCTAGGAGGTCGGGAAACACCATATATTTT.

The chain has TRBV29-1 and TRBJ1-5, with a possible D match to TRBD1 (5 bases). Trimming cost V 4 bases and J 7 bases, with 17 bases left between them. This CDR3 is 14 amino acids long. CDR1 SQVTM and CDR2 ANQGSEA come from the germline V gene. As DNA, the CDR3 is TGCAGCGTTGCGCCTCGTGGCGAGGGGCAGCCCCAGCATTTT. Its protein is CSVAPRGEGQPQHF.

There are a few counts of this clone. Other DNA sequences in this specimen translate into the identical CDR3. This chain connects TRBV9 to TRBJ2-7, with TRBD1 matching over 7 bases. Trimming cost V 0 bases and J 0 bases; bases outside gene matches: 3. In germline, CDR1 is SGDLS, CDR2 YYNGEE. The CDR3 contains 15 residues. This CDR3 is CASSVGDSISYEQYF. The CDR3 DNA is TGTGCCAGCAGCGTAGGGGACAGCATCTCCTACGAGCAGTACTTC.

This chain uses TRBV28 with TRBJ2-3; the D call may be TRBD1 or TRBD2 (6 bases each). The germline gives CDR1 MDHEN, CDR2 SYDVKM. Trimming pared 3 bases from V and 10 bases from J, leaving 20 bases between. The CDR3 runs 15 residues. The CDR3 region has the DNA TGTGCCAGCAGTTTTTCTCGAGGGGGGTCCCAGGCGCAGTATTTT. Translating it yields CASSFSRGGSQAQYF.

The rearrangement links TRBV7-8 to TRBJ1-1; D uncertain. Germline assignment: CDR1 SGHVS and CDR2 FQNEAQ. With 1 base removed from V and 2 bases from J, the gap between germline ends came to 5 bases. This CDR3 comprises 13 residues. The CDR3 here is CASSLEPNTEAFF. The DNA for the CDR3 is TGTGCCAGCAGCTTAGAGCCAAACACTGAAGCTTTCTTT.

In its sample, this clone was seen a few times. The chain joins TRBV11-2 to TRBJ2-4; TRBD1 might be the D (6 bases). The germline V gene has CDR1 SGHAT and CDR2 FQNNGV. This CDR3 has 15 amino acids. Trimming removed 5 bases at V and 0 bases at J, with 11 bases between. The CDR3 region is CASSTQGVAKNIQYF. The DNA of the CDR3 is TGTGCCAGCAGCACACAGGGTGTAGCCAAAAACATTCAGTACTTC.

V and J are TRBV18 and TRBJ2-7, with D possibly matching TRBD1 (5 bases). Deletions cut 3 bases from V and 3 bases from J, with 9 bases between. Looked up from germline, CDR1 is KGHSH and CDR2 is LQKENI. The CDR3 loop spans 13 amino acids. In DNA form, the CDR3 reads TGTGCCAGCTCACCCGACAGCCACTACGAGCAGTACTTC. It codes for CASSPDSHYEQYF.

V gene TRBV2 combines with J gene TRBJ2-1; D gene ambiguous. CDR1 SNHLY and CDR2 FYNNEI come from the germline V gene. Trimming left V 4 bases short and J 2 bases short, with 9 bases between. The CDR3 is 14 amino acids. The CDR3 sequence: CASSARSAYNEQFF. DNA for the CDR3: TGTGCCAGCAGTGCTAGAAGCGCCTACAATGAGCAGTTCTTC.

The CDR3 region is CASSYSPEETQYF. CDR3 nucleotide sequence: TGTGCCAGCAGCTATAGTCCGGAAGAGACCCAGTACTTC. This rearrangement joins TRBV9 to TRBJ2-5; D remains unclear. Germline CDR1 SGDLS, CDR2 YYNGEE. The CDR3 contains 13 residues. V was shortened by 4 bases and J by 3 bases, with 10 bases between the two germline ends.

This chain links TRBV19 with TRBJ2-1; D could derive from TRBD1 or TRBD2 (5 bases each). Germline V gene data show CDR1 as LNHDA and CDR2 as SQIVND (reference sequence). V was cut by 6 bases and J by 10 bases, with 31 bases left in between. This CDR3 region has 18 residues. CDR3 residues: CASRFRPSGTQASGEQFF. CDR3 DNA: TGTGCCAGTAGATTTCGACCCTCCGGGACCCAGGCAAGTGGGGAGCAGTTCTTC.

In this sample, this clone is large. CDR3 region: CASSQGGWAGEQFF. The CDR3 DNA sequence: TGTGCCAGCAGCCAAGGAGGCTGGGCGGGTGAGCAGTTCTTC. This sequence joins TRBV14 and TRBJ2-1; D perhaps matches TRBD2 (5 bases). V was pared by 1 base and J by 9 bases, with 13 bases between. The CDR3 runs to 14 residues. The germline V gene has CDR1 SGHDN and CDR2 FVKESK.

This clone was found once. The gene calls are TRBV5-1 and TRBJ1-2; 8 positions match TRBD1. Germline V gene lookup returns CDR1 SGHRS and CDR2 YFSETQ. After removal of 3 bases from V and 4 bases from J, the junction contained 5 bases not matched to a gene. The CDR3 is 14 residues long. The CDR3 sequence: CASSYGQGTYGYTF. Here the CDR3 DNA reads TGCGCCAGCAGCTACGGACAGGGAACCTATGGCTACACCTTC.

In its sample, this clone was seen once. This chain links TRBV7-2 with TRBJ2-2, with D tentatively TRBD1 (5 bases). This CDR3 has 13 amino acids. Germline assignment: CDR1 SGHTA and CDR2 FQGNSA. Trimming cost V 7 bases and J 2 bases, with 8 bases left between them. The chain's CDR3 is CASKTANTGELFF. The CDR3 coding sequence is TGTGCCAGCAAGACAGCCAACACCGGGGAGCTGTTTTTT. Full variable domain (rest looked up from reference TRBV7-2 and TRBJ2-2): GAGVSQSPSNKVTEKGKDVELRCDPISGHTALYWYRQSLGQGLEFLIYFQGNSAPDKSGLPSDRFSAERTGGSVSTLTIQRTQQEDSAVYLCASKTANTGELFFGEGSRLTVL.

The chain carries TRBV27 and TRBJ2-7, with TRBD1 matching 7 bases. CDR1 MNHEY and CDR2 SMNVEV come from the germline V gene (reference sequence). The CDR3 consists of 13 residues. V lost 7 bases and J lost 5; bases outside the gene matches: 8. This CDR3 reads CASKSHGTDEQYF. The CDR3 region has the DNA TGTGCCAGCAAATCGCACGGGACAGACGAGCAGTACTTC.

The CDR3 here is CASSYSGRAYEQYF. The CDR3 nucleotides are TGTGCCAGCAGTTATAGCGGGAGGGCCTACGAGCAGTACTTC. This chain joins TRBV27 and TRBJ2-7, with 11 bases that match TRBD2. The CDR3 is made up of 14 amino acids. With V trimmed by 4 bases and J by 2 bases, 1 base remained unmatched. The germline V gene encodes CDR1 MNHEY and CDR2 SMNVEV (reference sequence).

The V and J genes are TRBV9 and TRBJ2-1; a possible D gene is TRBD2 (6 bases). Germline V gene sequence: CDR1 SGDLS, CDR2 YYNGEE. The CDR3 length is 14 residues. The germline V and J ends were trimmed by 6 bases and 9 bases, with 19 bases remaining between them. CDR3 sequence: CASKRAGLSGEQFF. The CDR3 coding sequence is TGTGCCAGCAAGCGGGCAGGGCTTAGCGGTGAGCAGTTCTTC.